This T cell receptor beta chain derives from a study of shared clonotypes between healthy human individuals. Study-level background: The study enrolled a couple of women and a few men aged 18 to 49.

The CDR3 length is 13 residues. Germline V CDR1 and CDR2: MNHEY, SMNVEV (reference sequence). Naive CD8 cells lacked CD45RO and underwent positive selection for CCR7, leaving out terminally differentiated effector memory CD45RA+ cells. The donors, healthy adults who were HIV-negative, had experienced no recent acute infections or vaccinations. The method was immunoSEQ multiplex PCR; TCRdb's version includes in-frame clones alone and lacks a portion of them. The table includes roughly 550,000 clones, roughly 95% detected once. The chain recombines TRBV27 with TRBJ2-5; D unclear. Judging by the DNA end, TRBJ2-7 fits better; the J call may be wrong. Sequenced material: naive CD8+ T cells sorted from blood. The TCR was taken from a woman under 40 in good health. CDR3 coding DNA: TGTGCCAGCAGTTATGGGGTCTCCTACGAGCAGTACTTC. Translating gives CASSYGVSYEQYF.